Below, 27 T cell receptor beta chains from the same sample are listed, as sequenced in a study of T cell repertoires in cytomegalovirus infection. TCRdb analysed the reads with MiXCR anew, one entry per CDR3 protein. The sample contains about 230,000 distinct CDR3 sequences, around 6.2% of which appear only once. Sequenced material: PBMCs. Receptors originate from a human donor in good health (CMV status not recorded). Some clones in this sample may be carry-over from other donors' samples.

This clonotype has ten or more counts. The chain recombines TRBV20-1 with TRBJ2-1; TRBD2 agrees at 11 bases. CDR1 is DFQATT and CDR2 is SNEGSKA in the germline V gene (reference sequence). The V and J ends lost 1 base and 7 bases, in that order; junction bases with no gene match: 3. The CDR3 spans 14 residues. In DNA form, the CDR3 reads TGCAGTGCTAGAGTACTAGCGGGGGTAAATGAGCAGTTCTTC. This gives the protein CSARVLAGVNEQFF.

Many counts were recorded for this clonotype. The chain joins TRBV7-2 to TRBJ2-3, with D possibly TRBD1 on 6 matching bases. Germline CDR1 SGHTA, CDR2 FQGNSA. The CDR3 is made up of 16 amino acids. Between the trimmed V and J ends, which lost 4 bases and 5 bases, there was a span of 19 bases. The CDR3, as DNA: TGTGCCAGCAGCTCTAGAGGGGCAGGGGCAGGAGATACGCAGTATTTT. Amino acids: CASSSRGAGAGDTQYF.

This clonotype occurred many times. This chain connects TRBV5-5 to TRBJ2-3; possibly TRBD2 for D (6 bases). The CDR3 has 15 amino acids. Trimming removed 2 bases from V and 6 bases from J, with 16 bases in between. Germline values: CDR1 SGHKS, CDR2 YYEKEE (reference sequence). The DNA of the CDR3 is TGTGCCAGCAGCTTACACACCTCCGGAGGGGATACGCAGTATTTT. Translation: CASSLHTSGGDTQYF. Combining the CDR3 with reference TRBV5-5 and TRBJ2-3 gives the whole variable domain DAGVTQSPTHLIKTRGQQVTLRCSPISGHKSVSWYQQVLGQGPQFIFQYYEKEERGRGNFPDRFSARQFPNYSSELNVNALLLGDSALYLCASSLHTSGGDTQYFGPGTRLTVL.

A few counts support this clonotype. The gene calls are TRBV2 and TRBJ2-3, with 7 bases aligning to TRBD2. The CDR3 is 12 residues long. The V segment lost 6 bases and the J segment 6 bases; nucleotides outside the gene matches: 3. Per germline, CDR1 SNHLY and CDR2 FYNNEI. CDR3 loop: CASRYGGDTQYF. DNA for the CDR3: TGTGCCAGCAGATACGGGGGGGATACGCAGTATTTT.

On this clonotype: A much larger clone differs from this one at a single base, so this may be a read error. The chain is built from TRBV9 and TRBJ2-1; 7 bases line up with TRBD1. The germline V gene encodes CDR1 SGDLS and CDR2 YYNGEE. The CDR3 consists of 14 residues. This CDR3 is CPSSVGGTGDEQFF. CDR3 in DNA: TGTCCCAGCAGCGTAGGGGGCACAGGGGATGAGCAGTTCTTC. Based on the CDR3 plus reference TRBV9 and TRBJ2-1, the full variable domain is DSGVTQTPKHLITATGQRVTLRCSPRSGDLSVYWYQQSLDQGLQFLIQYYNGEERAKGNILERFSAQQFPDLHSELNLSSLELGDSALYFCPSSVGGTGDEQFFGPGTRLTVL.

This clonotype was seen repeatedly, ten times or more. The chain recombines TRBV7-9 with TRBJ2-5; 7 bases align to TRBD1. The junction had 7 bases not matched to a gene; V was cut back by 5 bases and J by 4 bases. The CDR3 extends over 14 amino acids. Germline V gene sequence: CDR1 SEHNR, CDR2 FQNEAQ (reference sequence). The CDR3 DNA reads TGTGCCAGCAGCCCGCGGACAGGAGGAGAGACCCAGTACTTC. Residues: CASSPRTGGETQYF.

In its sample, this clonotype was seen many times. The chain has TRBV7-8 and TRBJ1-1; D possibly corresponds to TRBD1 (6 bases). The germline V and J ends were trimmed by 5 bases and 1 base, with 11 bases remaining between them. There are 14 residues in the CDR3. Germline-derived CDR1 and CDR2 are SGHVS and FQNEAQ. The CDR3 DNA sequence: TGTGCCAGCAGCCGTATACAGGGGAACACTGAAGCTTTCTTT. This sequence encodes CASSRIQGNTEAFF.

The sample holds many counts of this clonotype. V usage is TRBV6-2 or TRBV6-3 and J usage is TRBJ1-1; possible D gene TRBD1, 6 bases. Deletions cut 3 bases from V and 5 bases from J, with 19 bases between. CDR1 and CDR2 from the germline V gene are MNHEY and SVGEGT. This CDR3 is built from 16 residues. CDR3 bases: TGTGCCAGCAGTTATTCCGCAGATACAGGGAAGACTGAAGCTTTCTTT. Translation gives CASSYSADTGKTEAFF.

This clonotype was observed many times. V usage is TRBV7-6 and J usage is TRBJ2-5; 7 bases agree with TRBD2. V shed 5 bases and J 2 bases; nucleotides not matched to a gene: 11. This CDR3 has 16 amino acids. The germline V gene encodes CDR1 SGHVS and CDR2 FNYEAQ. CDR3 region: CASSPLGGGGQETQYF. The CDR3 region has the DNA TGTGCCAGCAGCCCACTGGGCGGGGGTGGACAAGAGACCCAGTACTTC.

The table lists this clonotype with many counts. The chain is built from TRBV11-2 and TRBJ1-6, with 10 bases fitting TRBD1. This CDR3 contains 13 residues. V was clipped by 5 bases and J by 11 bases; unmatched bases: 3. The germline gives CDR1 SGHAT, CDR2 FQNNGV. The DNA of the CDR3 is TGTGCCAGCAGCGGGACAGGGGAGGCACCCCTCCACTTT. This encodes CASSGTGEAPLHF.

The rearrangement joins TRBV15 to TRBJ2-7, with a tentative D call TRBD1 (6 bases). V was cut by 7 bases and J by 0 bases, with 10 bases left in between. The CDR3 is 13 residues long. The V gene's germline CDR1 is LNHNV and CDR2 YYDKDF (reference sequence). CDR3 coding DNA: TGTGCCACCAAGGGGGTTCTCTCCTACGAGCAGTACTTC. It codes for CATKGVLSYEQYF.

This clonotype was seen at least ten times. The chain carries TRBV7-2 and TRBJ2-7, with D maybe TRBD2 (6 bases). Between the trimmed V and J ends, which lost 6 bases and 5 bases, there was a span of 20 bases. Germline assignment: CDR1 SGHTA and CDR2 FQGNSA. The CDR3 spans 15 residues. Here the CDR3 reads CASSRTGLRFDEQYF. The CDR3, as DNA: TGTGCCAGCAGTCGTACGGGACTCCGTTTTGACGAGCAGTACTTC.

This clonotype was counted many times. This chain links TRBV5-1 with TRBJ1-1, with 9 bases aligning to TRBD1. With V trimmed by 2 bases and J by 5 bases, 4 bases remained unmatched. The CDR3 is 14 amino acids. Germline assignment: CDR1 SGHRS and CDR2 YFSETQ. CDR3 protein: CASSFRQGGTEAFF. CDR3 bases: TGCGCCAGCAGCTTTCGACAGGGGGGGACTGAAGCTTTCTTT.

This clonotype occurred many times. The CDR3 reads CAGKLGRGDEAFF. The CDR3 bases are TGTGCCGGAAAATTAGGGCGGGGGGATGAAGCTTTCTTT. The chain has TRBV7-2 and TRBJ1-1, with D maybe TRBD1 (5 bases). The CDR3 loop spans 13 amino acids. Trimming removed 11 bases from V and 7 bases from J, with 20 bases in between. CDR1 SGHTA and CDR2 FQGNSA come from the germline V gene.

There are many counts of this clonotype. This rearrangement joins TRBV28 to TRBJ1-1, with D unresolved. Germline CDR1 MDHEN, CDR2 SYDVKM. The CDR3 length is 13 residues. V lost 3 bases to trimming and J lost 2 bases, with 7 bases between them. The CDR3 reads CASSLVKNTEAFF. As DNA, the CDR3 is TGTGCCAGCAGTTTGGTAAAAAACACTGAAGCTTTCTTT. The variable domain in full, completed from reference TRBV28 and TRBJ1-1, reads DVKVTQSSRYLVKRTGEKVFLECVQDMDHENMFWYRQDPGLGLRLIYFSYDVKMKEKGDIPEGYSVSREKKERFSLILESASTNQTSMYLCASSLVKNTEAFFGQGTRLTVV.

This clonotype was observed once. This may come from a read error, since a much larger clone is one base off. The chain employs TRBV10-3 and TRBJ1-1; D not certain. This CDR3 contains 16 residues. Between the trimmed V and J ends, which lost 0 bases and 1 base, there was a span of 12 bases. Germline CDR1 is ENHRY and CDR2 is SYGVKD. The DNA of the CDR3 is TGTGCCATCAGTGAGTCTAGGATGGCCAGGAACACTGAAGCTTTCTTT. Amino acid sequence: CAISESRMARNTEAFF.

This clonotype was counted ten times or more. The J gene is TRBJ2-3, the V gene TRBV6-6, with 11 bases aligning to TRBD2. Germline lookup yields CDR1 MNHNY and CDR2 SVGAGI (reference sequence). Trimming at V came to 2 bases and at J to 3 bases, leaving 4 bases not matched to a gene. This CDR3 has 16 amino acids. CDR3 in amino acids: CASSYATSGETDTQYF. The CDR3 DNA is TGTGCCAGCAGTTACGCGACTAGCGGGGAAACAGATACGCAGTATTTT.

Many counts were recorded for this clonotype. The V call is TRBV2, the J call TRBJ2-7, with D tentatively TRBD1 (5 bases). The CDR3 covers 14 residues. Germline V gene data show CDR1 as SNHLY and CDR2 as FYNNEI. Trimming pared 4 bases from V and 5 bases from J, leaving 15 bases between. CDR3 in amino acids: CASSARSREDEQYF. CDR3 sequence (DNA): TGTGCCAGCAGTGCCCGCAGCAGGGAAGACGAGCAGTACTTC.

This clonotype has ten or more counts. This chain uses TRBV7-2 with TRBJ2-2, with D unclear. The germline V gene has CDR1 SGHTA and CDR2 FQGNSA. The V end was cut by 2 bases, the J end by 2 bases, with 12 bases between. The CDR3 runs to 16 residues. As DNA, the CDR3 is TGTGCCAGCAGCTTAAGGCGTTCCATAAACACCGGGGAGCTGTTTTTT. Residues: CASSLRRSINTGELFF.

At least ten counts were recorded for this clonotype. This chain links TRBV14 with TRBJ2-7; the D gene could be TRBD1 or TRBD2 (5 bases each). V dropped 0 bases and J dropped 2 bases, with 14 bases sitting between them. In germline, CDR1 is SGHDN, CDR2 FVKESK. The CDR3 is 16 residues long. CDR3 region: CASSQDLGTSTYEQYF. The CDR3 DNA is TGTGCCAGCAGCCAAGATCTAGGGACGTCAACCTACGAGCAGTACTTC.

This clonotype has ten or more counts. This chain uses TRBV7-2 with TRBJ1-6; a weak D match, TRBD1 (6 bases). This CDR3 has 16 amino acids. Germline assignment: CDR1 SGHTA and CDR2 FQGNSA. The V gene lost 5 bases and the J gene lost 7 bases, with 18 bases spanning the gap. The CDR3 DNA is TGTGCCAGCAGCCTCAAAGTCGGACAGACGAATTCACCCCTCCACTTT. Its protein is CASSLKVGQTNSPLHF.

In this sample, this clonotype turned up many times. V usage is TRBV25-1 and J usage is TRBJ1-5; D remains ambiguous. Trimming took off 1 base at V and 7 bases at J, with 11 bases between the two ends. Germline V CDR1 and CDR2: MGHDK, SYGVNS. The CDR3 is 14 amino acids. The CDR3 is CASSESEVWQPQHF. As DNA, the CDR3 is TGTGCCAGCAGTGAATCCGAAGTGTGGCAGCCCCAGCATTTT.

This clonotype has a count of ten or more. CDR3 DNA sequence: TGTGCCAGCAGTTCAGTCTCGGGGGGGGGGGGGAGGACTGAAGCTTTCTTT. Its translation is CASSSVSGGGGRTEAFF. V is TRBV7-2 and J is TRBJ1-1; the D gene is possibly TRBD1 (5 bases). Looked up from germline, CDR1 is SGHTA and CDR2 is FQGNSA. The CDR3 spans 17 residues. Trimming took 6 bases from V and 5 from J, leaving 25 bases between them.

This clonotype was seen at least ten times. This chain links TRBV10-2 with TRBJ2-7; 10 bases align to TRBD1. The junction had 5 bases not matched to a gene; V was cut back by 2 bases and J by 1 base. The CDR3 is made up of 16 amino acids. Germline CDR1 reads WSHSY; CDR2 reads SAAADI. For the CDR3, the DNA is TGCGCCAGCAGTGAGCCGAGGGGACAGGGGTCCTACGAGCAGTACTTC. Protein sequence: CASSEPRGQGSYEQYF.

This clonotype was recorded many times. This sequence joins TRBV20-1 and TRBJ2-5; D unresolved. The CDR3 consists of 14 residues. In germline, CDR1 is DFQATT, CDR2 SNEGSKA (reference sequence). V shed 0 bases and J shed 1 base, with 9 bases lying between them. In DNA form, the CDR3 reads TGCAGTGCTAGAGATCTCTCTGGCCAAGAGACCCAGTACTTC. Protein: CSARDLSGQETQYF.

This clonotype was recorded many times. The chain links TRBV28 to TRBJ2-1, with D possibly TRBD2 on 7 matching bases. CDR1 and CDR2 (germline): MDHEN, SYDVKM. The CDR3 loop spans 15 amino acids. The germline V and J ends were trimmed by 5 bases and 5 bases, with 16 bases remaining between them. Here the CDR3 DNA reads TGTGCCAGCAGTCAACATCGCGGGGGCCACAATGAGCAGTTCTTC. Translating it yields CASSQHRGGHNEQFF.

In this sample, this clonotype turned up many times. CDR3: CASSLERAPTYEQYF. The CDR3 coding sequence is TGTGCCAGCAGCTTAGAACGGGCGCCAACCTACGAGCAGTACTTC. This sequence joins TRBV7-2 and TRBJ2-7; no clear D. The V end was cut by 1 base, the J end by 2 bases, with 12 bases between. Germline values: CDR1 SGHTA, CDR2 FQGNSA. The CDR3 sequence is 15 residues long.